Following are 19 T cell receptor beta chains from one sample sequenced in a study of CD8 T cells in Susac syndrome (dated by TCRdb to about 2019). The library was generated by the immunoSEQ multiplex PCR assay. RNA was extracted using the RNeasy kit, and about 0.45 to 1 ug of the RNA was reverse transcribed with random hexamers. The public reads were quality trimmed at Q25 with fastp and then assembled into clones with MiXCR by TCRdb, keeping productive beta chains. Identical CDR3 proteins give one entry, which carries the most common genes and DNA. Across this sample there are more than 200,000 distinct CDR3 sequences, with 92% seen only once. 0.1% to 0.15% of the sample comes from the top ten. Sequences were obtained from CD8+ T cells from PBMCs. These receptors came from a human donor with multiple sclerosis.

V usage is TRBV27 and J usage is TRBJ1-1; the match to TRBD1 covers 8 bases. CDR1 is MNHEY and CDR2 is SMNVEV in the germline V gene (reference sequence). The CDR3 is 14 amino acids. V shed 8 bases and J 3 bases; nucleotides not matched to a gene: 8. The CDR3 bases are TGTGCCAGCGGGTTGCAGGGGGCGCACACTGAAGCTTTCTTT. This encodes CASGLQGAHTEAFF.

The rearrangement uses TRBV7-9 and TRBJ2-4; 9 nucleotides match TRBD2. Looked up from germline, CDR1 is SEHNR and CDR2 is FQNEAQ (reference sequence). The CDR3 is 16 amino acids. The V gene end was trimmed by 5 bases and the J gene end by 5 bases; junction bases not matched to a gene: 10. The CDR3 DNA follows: TGTGCCAGCAGCCAAAAAATTAGCGGGAGCCAAAACATTCAGTACTTC. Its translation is CASSQKISGSQNIQYF.

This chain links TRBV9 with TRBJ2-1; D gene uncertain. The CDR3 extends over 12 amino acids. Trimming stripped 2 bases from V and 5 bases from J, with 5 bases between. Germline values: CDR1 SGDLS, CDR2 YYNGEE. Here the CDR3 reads CASSVTNNEQFF. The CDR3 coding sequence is TGTGCCAGCAGCGTGACCAACAATGAGCAGTTCTTC.

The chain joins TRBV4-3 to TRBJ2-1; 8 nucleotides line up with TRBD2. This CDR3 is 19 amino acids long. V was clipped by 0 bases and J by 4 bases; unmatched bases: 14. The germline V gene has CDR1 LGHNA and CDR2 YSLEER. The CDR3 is CASSQEMRVGLAGYNEQFF. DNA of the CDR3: TGCGCCAGCAGCCAAGAAATGCGCGTTGGGCTAGCGGGTTACAATGAGCAGTTCTTC.

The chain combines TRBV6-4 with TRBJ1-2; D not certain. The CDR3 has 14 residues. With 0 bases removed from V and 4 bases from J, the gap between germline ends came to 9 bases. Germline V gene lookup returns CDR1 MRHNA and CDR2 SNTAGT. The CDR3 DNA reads TGTGCCAGCAGTGACTCGAGGAGGCCCTATGGCTACACCTTC. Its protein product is CASSDSRRPYGYTF.

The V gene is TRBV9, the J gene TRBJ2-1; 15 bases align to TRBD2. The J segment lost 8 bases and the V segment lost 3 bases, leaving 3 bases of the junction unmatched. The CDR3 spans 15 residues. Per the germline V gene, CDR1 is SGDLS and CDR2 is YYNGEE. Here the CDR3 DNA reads TGTGCCAGCAGCGCGGGACTAGCGGGAGGTCATGAGCAGTTCTTC. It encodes CASSAGLAGGHEQFF.

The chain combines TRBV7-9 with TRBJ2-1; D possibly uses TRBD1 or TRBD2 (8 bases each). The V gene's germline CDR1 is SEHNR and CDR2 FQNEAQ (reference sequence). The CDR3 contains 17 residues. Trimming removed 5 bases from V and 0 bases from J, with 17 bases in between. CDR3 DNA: TGTGCCAGCAGCCCTGGACAGGGACTAGGCTCCTACAATGAGCAGTTCTTC. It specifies CASSPGQGLGSYNEQFF.

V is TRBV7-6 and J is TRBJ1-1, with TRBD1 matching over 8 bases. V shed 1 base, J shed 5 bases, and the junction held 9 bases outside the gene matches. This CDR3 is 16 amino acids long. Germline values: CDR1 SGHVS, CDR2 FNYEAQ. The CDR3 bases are TGTGCCAGCAGCTTAGAAATAACAGGGGGTAAGACTGAAGCTTTCTTT. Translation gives CASSLEITGGKTEAFF.

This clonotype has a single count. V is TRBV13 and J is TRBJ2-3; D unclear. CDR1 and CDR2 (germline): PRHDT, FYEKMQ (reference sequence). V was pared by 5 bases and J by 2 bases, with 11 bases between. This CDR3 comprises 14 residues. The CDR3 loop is CASSGPDHTDTQYF. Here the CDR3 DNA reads TGTGCCAGCAGCGGACCGGACCACACAGATACGCAGTATTTT. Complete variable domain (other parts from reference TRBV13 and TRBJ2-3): AAGVIQSPRHLIKEKRETATLKCYPIPRHDTVYWYQQGPGQDPQFLISFYEKMQSDKGSIPDRFSAQQFSDYHSELNMSSLELGDSALYFCASSGPDHTDTQYFGPGTRLTVL.

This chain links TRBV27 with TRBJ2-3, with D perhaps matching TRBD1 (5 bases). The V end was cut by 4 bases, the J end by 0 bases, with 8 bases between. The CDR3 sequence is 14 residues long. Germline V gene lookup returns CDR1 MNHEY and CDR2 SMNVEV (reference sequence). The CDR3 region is CASSWGTSTDTQYF. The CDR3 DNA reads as TGTGCCAGCAGTTGGGGCACGAGCACAGATACGCAGTATTTT.

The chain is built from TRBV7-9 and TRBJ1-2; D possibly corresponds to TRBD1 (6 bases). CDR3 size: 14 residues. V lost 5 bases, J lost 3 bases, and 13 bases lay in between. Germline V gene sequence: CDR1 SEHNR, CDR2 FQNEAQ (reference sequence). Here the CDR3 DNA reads TGTGCCAGCAGCCCGTGGACAGACTACTATGGCTACACCTTC. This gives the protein CASSPWTDYYGYTF.

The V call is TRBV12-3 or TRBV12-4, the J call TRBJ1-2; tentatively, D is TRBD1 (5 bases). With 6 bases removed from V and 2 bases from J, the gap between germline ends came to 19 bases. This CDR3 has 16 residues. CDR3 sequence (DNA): TGTGCCAGCAGCCGACAGCCGAAGCTAAACAACTATGGCTACACCTTC. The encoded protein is CASSRQPKLNNYGYTF.

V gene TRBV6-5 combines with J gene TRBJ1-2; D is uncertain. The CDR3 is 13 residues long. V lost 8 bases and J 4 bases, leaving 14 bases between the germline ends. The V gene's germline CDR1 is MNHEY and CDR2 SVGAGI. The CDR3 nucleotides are TGTGCCAGCCGCCCTGGGCAGGCCTATGGCTACACCTTC. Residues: CASRPGQAYGYTF.

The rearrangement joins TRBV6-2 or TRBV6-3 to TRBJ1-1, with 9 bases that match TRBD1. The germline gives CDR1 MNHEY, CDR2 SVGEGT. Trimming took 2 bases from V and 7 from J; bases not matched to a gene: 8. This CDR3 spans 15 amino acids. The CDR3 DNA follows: TGTGCCAGCAGTTACGGGCACAGGGGGCGCCTTGAAGCTTTCTTT. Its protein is CASSYGHRGRLEAFF.

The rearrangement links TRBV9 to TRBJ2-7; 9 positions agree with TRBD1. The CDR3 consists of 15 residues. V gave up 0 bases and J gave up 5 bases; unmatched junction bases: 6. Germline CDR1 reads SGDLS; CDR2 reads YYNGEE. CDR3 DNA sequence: TGTGCCAGCAGCGTAGCTGGGACAGGGCGAGACGAGCAGTACTTC. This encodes CASSVAGTGRDEQYF.

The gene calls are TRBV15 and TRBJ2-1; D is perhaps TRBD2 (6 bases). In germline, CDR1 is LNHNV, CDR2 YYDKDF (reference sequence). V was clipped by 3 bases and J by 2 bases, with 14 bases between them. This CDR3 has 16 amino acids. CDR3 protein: CATSRDRSGTYNEQFF. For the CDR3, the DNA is TGTGCCACCAGCAGGGACCGTAGCGGAACCTACAATGAGCAGTTCTTC.

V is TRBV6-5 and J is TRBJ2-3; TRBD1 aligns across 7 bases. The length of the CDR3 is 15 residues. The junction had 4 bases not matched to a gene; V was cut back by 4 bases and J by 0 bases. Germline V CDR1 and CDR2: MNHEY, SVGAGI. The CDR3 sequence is CASSFGTASTDTQYF. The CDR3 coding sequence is TGTGCCAGCAGTTTCGGGACAGCTAGCACAGATACGCAGTATTTT.

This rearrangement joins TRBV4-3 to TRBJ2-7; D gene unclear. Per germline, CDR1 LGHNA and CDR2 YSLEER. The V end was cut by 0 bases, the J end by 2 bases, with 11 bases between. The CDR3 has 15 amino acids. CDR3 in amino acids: CASSQEGGATYEQYF. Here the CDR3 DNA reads TGCGCCAGCAGCCAAGAGGGCGGAGCGACCTACGAGCAGTACTTC.

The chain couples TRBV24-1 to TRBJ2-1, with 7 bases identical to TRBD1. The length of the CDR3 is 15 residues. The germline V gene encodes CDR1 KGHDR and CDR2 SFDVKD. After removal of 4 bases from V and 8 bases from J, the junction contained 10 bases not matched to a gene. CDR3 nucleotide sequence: TGTGCCACCAGTGACTCCCAGGGGGTCAGCGATGAGCAGTTCTTC. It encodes CATSDSQGVSDEQFF.